Below, 30 T cell receptor beta chains from the same sample are listed, as sequenced in a study of identical twins. TCRdb re-called the 5' RACE reads through MiXCR, storing one row per CDR3 protein. Found here are roughly 1.6 million distinct CDR3 sequences, around 33% of them singletons; the top ten hold over 0.25%. Sequencing was performed on cord blood. The receptor set was obtained from a newborn girl in good health.

There are many counts of this clonotype. The chain joins TRBV27 to TRBJ2-7; either TRBD1 or TRBD2 may fit D (5 bases each). This CDR3 comprises 13 residues. CDR1 is MNHEY and CDR2 is SMNVEV in the germline V gene (reference sequence). V gave up 2 bases and J gave up 5 bases, with 10 bases separating them. CDR3 in amino acids: CASSLGGLNEQYF. The CDR3 region has the DNA TGTGCCAGCAGTTTAGGGGGTTTAAACGAGCAGTACTTC.

This clonotype was seen a few times. The gene calls are TRBV3-1 and TRBJ2-5; TRBD2 matches 12 bases. Unmatched junction bases numbered 11, after V lost 4 bases and J lost 11 bases. Germline V lookup: CDR1 LGHDT, CDR2 YNNKEL (reference sequence). The CDR3 totals 15 residues. The CDR3 sequence is CASSPTSGSDNEQYF. The DNA for the CDR3 is TGTGCCAGCAGCCCGACTAGCGGGAGCGACAATGAGCAGTACTTC.

About this clonotype: The junction departs from the called germline gene at one end, perhaps through a read error. The gene calls are TRBV18 and TRBJ1-1; a weak D match, TRBD1 (6 bases). The CDR3 is 11 amino acids. Per the germline V gene, CDR1 is KGHSH and CDR2 is LQKENI. The DNA of the CDR3 is TGTGCCGGCTCACCACTGGACAGCTCTTTCTTT. The encoded protein is CAGSPLDSSFF.

This rearrangement joins TRBV20-1 to TRBJ1-5, with no clear D. Germline values: CDR1 DFQATT, CDR2 SNEGSKA (reference sequence). V was cut by 0 bases and J by 3 bases, with 12 bases left in between. This CDR3 region has 15 residues. The CDR3 nucleotides are TGCAGTGCTAGAGATCAGGCTAGGCTCAATCAGCCCCAGCATTTT. Translating it yields CSARDQARLNQPQHF.

This sequence joins TRBV6-2 or TRBV6-3 and TRBJ1-5; D remains unclear. CDR1 is MNHEY, CDR2 SVGEGT, per germline. Trimming took off 1 base at V and 5 bases at J, with 6 bases between the two ends. The CDR3 runs 13 residues. The CDR3 nucleotides are TGTGCCAGCAGTTACTACAGCTATCAGCCCCAGCATTTT. Translated: CASSYYSYQPQHF.

This clonotype was found a few times. The chain joins TRBV7-9 to TRBJ2-3; D is unclear. This CDR3 comprises 14 residues. With 6 bases removed from V and 2 bases from J, the gap between germline ends came to 12 bases. Per the germline V gene, CDR1 is SEHNR and CDR2 is FQNEAQ (reference sequence). DNA of the CDR3: TGTGCCAGCAGTCCAATTAGGTCCACAGATACGCAGTATTTT. Amino acids: CASSPIRSTDTQYF.

This clonotype has only a few counts. This chain connects TRBV2 to TRBJ2-5; no firm D call. This CDR3 has 13 amino acids. Trimming pared 3 bases from V and 5 bases from J, leaving 10 bases between. Germline V gives CDR1 SNHLY, CDR2 FYNNEI. The CDR3 DNA sequence: TGTGCCAGCAGTGAGGCCCGTCGGGAGACCCAGTACTTC. Translating gives CASSEARRETQYF.

The chain recombines TRBV20-1 with TRBJ1-2; tentative D call: TRBD1 (6 bases). From germline, CDR1 is DFQATT and CDR2 SNEGSKA (reference sequence). Trimming removed 5 bases from V and 4 bases from J, with 17 bases in between. The CDR3 length is 14 residues. The CDR3 region is CSAVFIRGGYGYTF. The CDR3 DNA follows: TGCAGTGCTGTCTTCATAAGAGGGGGCTATGGCTACACCTTC.

This clonotype was recorded once. The genes are TRBV12-3 or TRBV12-4 and TRBJ1-2; a weak D match, TRBD1 (6 bases). Trimming took off 7 bases at V and 8 bases at J, with 14 bases between the two ends. The CDR3 spans 12 residues. The CDR3 loop is CASKGGQGGYTF. The DNA of the CDR3 is TGTGCCAGCAAGGGGGGTCAGGGGGGCTACACCTTC.

This clonotype was seen a few times. V is TRBV27 and J is TRBJ2-3; 9 bases fit TRBD1. CDR1 is MNHEY and CDR2 is SMNVEV in the germline V gene (reference sequence). This CDR3 is 17 amino acids long. Unmatched junction bases numbered 15, after V lost 6 bases and J lost 5 bases. The CDR3 spells CASSLTYRGRKGDTQYF. The DNA for the CDR3 is TGTGCCAGCAGCCTCACTTACAGGGGGCGCAAGGGAGATACGCAGTATTTT.

This clonotype was detected only once. The chain joins TRBV3-1 to TRBJ2-2; TRBD2 aligns across 7 bases. CDR1 is LGHDT and CDR2 is YNNKEL in the germline V gene (reference sequence). The CDR3 sequence is 19 residues long. The trim removed 0 bases at V and 5 bases at J, leaving 15 bases unmatched. In DNA, the CDR3 is TGTGCCAGCAGCCAAGATGGCTCTAGGGGCGGGAGAGGAACCGGGGAGCTGTTTTTT. Protein product: CASSQDGSRGGRGTGELFF.

The chain recombines TRBV29-1 with TRBJ1-5, with D possibly TRBD1 on 5 matching bases. V was shortened by 4 bases and J by 10 bases, with 11 bases between the two germline ends. The CDR3 loop spans 11 amino acids. Per the germline V gene, CDR1 is SQVTM and CDR2 is ANQGSEA. The CDR3: CSVGGPIPQHF. CDR3 in DNA: TGCAGCGTTGGGGGCCCCATCCCCCAGCATTTT. The variable domain in full, completed from reference TRBV29-1 and TRBJ1-5, reads SAVISQKPSRDICQRGTSLTIQCQVDSQVTMMFWYRQQPGQSLTLIATANQGSEATYESGFVIDKFPISRPNLTFSTLTVSNMSPEDSSIYLCSVGGPIPQHFGDGTRLSIL.

On this clonotype: An end of the junction does not agree with germline; a read error may underlie this. The J gene is TRBJ1-2, the V gene TRBV29-1; no clear D. Germline values: CDR1 SQVTM, CDR2 ANQGSEA. The CDR3 totals 15 residues. In nucleotides, the CDR3 is TGCAGCGTTGGGAAGGGAAAAGGACTCCCCTATCGCTACACCTTC. Its translation: CSVGKGKGLPYRYTF.

This clonotype appeared a few times. The chain links TRBV5-1 to TRBJ2-4; 12 nucleotides line up with TRBD2. The J call may be in error: the DNA end matches TRBJ2-7 better. The CDR3 extends over 14 amino acids. Germline values: CDR1 SGHRS, CDR2 YFSETQ. Here the CDR3 reads CASSLGTSGVEQYF. The CDR3 DNA reads as TGCGCCAGCAGCTTGGGGACTAGCGGGGTCGAGCAGTACTTC.

There are a few counts of this clonotype. The V and J genes are TRBV2 and TRBJ2-1, with TRBD2 as a possible D gene (6 bases). The J call is in doubt because the DNA end fits TRBJ2-7 better. CDR3 size: 14 residues. Germline CDR1 SNHLY, CDR2 FYNNEI. The CDR3: CASSRDSLYNEQYF. CDR3 nucleotide sequence: TGTGCCAGCAGTAGGGACTCCCTCTACAATGAGCAGTACTTC.

The gene calls are TRBV5-1 and TRBJ1-2, with 10 positions matching TRBD1. With V trimmed by 0 bases and J by 6 bases, 5 bases remained unmatched. Germline V lookup: CDR1 SGHRS, CDR2 YFSETQ. CDR3 length: 15 residues. CDR3: CASSLVGTGDNGYTF. The CDR3 region has the DNA TGCGCCAGCAGCTTGGTGGGGACAGGGGATAATGGCTACACCTTC.

This clonotype was observed a handful of times. The chain has TRBV6-1 and TRBJ2-7, with 16 nucleotides matching TRBD2. The germline V gene encodes CDR1 MNHNS and CDR2 SASEGT. J was trimmed by 6 bases and V by 6 bases; bases with no gene match: 17. This CDR3 has 19 residues. DNA of the CDR3: TGTGCCAGCAGCCGCCGCCCGGGACTAGCGGGAGGGCCGTCTCGCGAGCAGTACTTC. Translating it yields CASSRRPGLAGGPSREQYF.

Comment on this clonotype: At one of its ends the junction is not consistent with the germline gene, which may arise from a read error. The chain employs TRBV24-1 and TRBJ1-2, with 7 bases identical to TRBD1. The CDR3 spans 12 residues. Germline CDR1 and CDR2: KGHDR and SFDVKD. The CDR3 here is CATKTGFYGHTF. CDR3 coding DNA: TGTGCCACCAAGACAGGGTTCTATGGCCACACCTTC.

V is TRBV7-2 and J is TRBJ2-1; D is ambiguous. CDR1 is SGHTA and CDR2 is FQGNSA in the germline V gene. Between the trimmed V and J ends, which lost 2 bases and 8 bases, there was a span of 10 bases. This CDR3 is 13 amino acids long. The DNA of the CDR3 is TGTGCCAGCAGCTTAAATCTGTGGGATGAGCAGTTCTTC. Protein: CASSLNLWDEQFF.

This clonotype has a count of ten or more. This sequence joins TRBV12-3 or TRBV12-4 and TRBJ1-4; D is unresolved. This CDR3 comprises 12 residues. The V and J ends lost 2 bases and 8 bases respectively, with 6 bases between them. The CDR3 loop is CASSLLGEKLFF. The CDR3 DNA reads TGTGCCAGCAGTTTATTGGGGGAAAAACTGTTTTTT.

The genes are TRBV20-1 and TRBJ2-4, with 10 bases lining up with TRBD2. The J call may be wrong; the DNA end is better matched by TRBJ2-7. CDR3 length equals 13 residues. Per the germline V gene, CDR1 is DFQATT and CDR2 is SNEGSKA (reference sequence). CDR3: CSASTSGLNEQYF. Here the CDR3 DNA reads TGCAGTGCTTCGACTAGCGGGCTGAACGAGCAGTACTTC.

This clonotype has only a few counts. J is TRBJ2-1 and V is TRBV27; 7 nucleotides agree with TRBD1. The J call is in doubt because the DNA end fits TRBJ2-7 better. The CDR3 is made up of 13 amino acids. In germline, CDR1 is MNHEY, CDR2 SMNVEV (reference sequence). CDR3 in DNA: TGTGCCAGCAGTTTAAGAGGGACAGATGAGCAGTACTTC. It specifies CASSLRGTDEQYF.

This clonotype was seen a handful of times. The chain combines TRBV5-1 with TRBJ1-2, with D hard to call. CDR3 length: 15 amino acids. The V and J ends lost 6 bases and 2 bases respectively, with 17 bases between them. Looked up from germline, CDR1 is SGHRS and CDR2 is YFSETQ. The CDR3 DNA sequence: TGCGCCAGCAATCTTGGTCACAGTGGCAACTATGGCTACACCTTC. It codes for CASNLGHSGNYGYTF. The entire variable domain, with the rest obtained from reference TRBV5-1 and TRBJ1-2, is as follows: KAGVTQTPRYLIKTRGQQVTLSCSPISGHRSVSWYQQTPGQGLQFLFEYFSETQRNKGNFPGRFSGRQFSNSRSEMNVSTLELGDSALYLCASNLGHSGNYGYTFGSGTRLTVV.

The rearrangement links TRBV12-3 or TRBV12-4 to TRBJ2-3, with D unclear. V was cut by 3 bases and J by 3 bases, with 16 bases left in between. This CDR3 has 16 amino acids. CDR3 amino acids: CASSFWADFRTDTQYF. CDR3 sequence (DNA): TGTGCCAGCAGTTTTTGGGCCGACTTCAGGACAGATACGCAGTATTTT.

This chain uses TRBV19 with TRBJ2-7, with TRBD2 matching 10 bases. The germline CDR1 and CDR2 sequences are LNHDA and SQIVND (reference sequence). This CDR3 contains 18 residues. Losses at the gene ends were 1 base for V and 0 bases for J; bases not matched to a gene: 9. CDR3 protein: CASSIVAGGSASSYEQYF. In DNA, the CDR3 is TGTGCCAGTAGTATAGTAGCGGGAGGCTCTGCCTCCTCCTACGAGCAGTACTTC.

This clonotype was picked up a small number of times. The rearrangement links TRBV20-1 to TRBJ2-7, with D unresolved. The CDR3 extends over 14 amino acids. Trimming took 8 bases from V and 5 from J, leaving 22 bases between them. From germline, CDR1 is DFQATT and CDR2 SNEGSKA (reference sequence). The CDR3: CSTNQRERGHEQYF. CDR3 in DNA: TGCAGTACGAATCAACGTGAAAGAGGCCACGAGCAGTACTTC.

The rearrangement uses TRBV20-1 and TRBJ2-7; the D gene could be TRBD1 or TRBD2 (5 bases each). From germline, CDR1 is DFQATT and CDR2 SNEGSKA (reference sequence). Trimming removed 2 bases from V and 4 bases from J, with 12 bases in between. CDR3 length equals 13 residues. CDR3 DNA: TGCAGTGCTAGAACCGGGACCGGTTACGAGCAGTACTTC. It translates to CSARTGTGYEQYF.

This clonotype was detected only once. V usage is TRBV15 and J usage is TRBJ2-7; 10 bases align to TRBD2. The end of the DNA fits TRBJ2-5 better, so the J call may be wrong. There are 17 residues in the CDR3. Germline V gene lookup returns CDR1 LNHNV and CDR2 YYDKDF (reference sequence). Written as DNA, the CDR3 is TGTGCCACCAGCAGACTTAAGCGGGAGGGCCGGGGAGAGACCCAGTACTTC. This encodes CATSRLKREGRGETQYF.

This CDR3 is CSARGTGEDNSPLHF. The CDR3 DNA is TGCAGTGCTAGGGGGACAGGGGAAGATAATTCACCCCTCCACTTT. V gene TRBV20-1 combines with J gene TRBJ1-6, with 10 nucleotides matching TRBD1. V shed 3 bases, J shed 5 bases, and the junction held 4 bases outside the gene matches. The germline V gene has CDR1 DFQATT and CDR2 SNEGSKA (reference sequence). The CDR3 spans 15 residues.

V is TRBV5-6 and J is TRBJ2-7, with TRBD2 as a possible D gene (6 bases). The CDR3 contains 13 residues. Germline-derived CDR1 and CDR2 are SGHDT and YYEEEE. The V and J ends lost 3 bases and 4 bases respectively, with 11 bases between them. CDR3 DNA sequence: TGTGCCAGCAGCTGGGACTTTCGGTACGAGCAGTACTTC. Amino acid sequence: CASSWDFRYEQYF.